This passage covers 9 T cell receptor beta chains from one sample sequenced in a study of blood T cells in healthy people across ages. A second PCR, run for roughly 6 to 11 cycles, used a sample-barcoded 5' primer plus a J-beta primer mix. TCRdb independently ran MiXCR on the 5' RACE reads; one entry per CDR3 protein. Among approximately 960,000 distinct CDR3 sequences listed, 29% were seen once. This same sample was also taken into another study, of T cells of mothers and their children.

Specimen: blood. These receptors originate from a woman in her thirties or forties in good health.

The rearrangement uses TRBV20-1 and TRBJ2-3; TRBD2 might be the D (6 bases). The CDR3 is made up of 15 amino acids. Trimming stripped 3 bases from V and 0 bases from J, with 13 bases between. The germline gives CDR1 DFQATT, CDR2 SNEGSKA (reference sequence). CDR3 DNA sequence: TGCAGTGCTAGTCTGGGACTTACTAGCACAGATACGCAGTATTTT. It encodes CSASLGLTSTDTQYF.

The CDR3 DNA sequence: TGTGCCAGCAGCGTAGACGCCCAGGGCGGGCAGCCCCAGCATTTT. Its translation: CASSVDAQGGQPQHF. The chain carries TRBV9 and TRBJ1-5; TRBD1 might be the D (5 bases). Trimming cost V 0 bases and J 7 bases, with 14 bases left between them. The length of the CDR3 is 15 residues. CDR1 SGDLS and CDR2 YYNGEE come from the germline V gene.

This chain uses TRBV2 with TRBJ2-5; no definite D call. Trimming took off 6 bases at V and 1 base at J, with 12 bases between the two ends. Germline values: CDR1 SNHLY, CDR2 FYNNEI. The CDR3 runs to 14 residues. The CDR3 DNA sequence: TGTGCCAGCAGAGTCGGACGGGCCCAAGAGACCCAGTACTTC. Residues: CASRVGRAQETQYF.

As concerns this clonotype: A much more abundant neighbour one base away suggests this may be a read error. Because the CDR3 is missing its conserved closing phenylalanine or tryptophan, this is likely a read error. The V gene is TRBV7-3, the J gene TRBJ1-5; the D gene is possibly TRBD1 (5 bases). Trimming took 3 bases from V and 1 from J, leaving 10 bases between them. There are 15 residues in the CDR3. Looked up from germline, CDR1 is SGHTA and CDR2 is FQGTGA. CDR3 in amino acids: CASSFRDVSNQPQHL. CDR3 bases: TGTGCCAGCAGCTTCAGGGATGTAAGCAATCAGCCCCAGCATTTG.

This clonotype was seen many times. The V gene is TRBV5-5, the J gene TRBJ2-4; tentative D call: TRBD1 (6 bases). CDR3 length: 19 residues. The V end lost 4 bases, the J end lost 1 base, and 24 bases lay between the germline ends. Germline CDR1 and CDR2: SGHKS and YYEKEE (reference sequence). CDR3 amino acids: CASSTPGQRFSEAKNIQYF. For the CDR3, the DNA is TGTGCCAGCAGCACCCCGGGACAACGTTTCTCCGAGGCCAAAAACATTCAGTACTTC.

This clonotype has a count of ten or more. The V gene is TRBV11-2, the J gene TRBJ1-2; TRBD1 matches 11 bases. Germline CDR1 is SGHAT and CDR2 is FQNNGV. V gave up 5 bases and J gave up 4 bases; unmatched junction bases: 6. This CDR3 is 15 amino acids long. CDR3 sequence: CASSLLGQGVYGYTF. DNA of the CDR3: TGTGCCAGCAGCCTCCTGGGACAGGGGGTCTATGGCTACACCTTC.

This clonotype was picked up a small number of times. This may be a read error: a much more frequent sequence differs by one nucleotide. The CDR3 bases are TGCAGTGCTAAAGGACAGGGGGTGAATGAGCAGTACTTC. It is translated as CSAKGQGVNEQYF. V is TRBV20-1 and J is TRBJ2-4, with 10 bases matching TRBD1. V trimming: 4 bases; J trimming: 13 bases; junction bases outside the gene matches: 10. This CDR3 has 13 residues. Germline assignment: CDR1 DFQATT and CDR2 SNEGSKA (reference sequence).

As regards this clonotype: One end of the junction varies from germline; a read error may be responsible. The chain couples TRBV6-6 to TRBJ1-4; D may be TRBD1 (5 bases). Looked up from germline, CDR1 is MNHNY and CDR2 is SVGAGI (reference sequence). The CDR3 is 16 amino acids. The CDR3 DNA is TGTGCCGGCAGTCTGGGGGTTGGGGGGAGAAATGAAAAACTGTTTTTT. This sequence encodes CAGSLGVGGRNEKLFF.

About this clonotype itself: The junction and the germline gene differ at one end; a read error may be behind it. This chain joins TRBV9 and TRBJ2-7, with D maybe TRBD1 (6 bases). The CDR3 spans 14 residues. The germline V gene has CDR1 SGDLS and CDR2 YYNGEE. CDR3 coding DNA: TGTACCAGCAGCGCCAACAGGGCGTCAGGCGAGCAGTACTTC. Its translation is CTSSANRASGEQYF.